The 13 T cell receptor beta chains given below trace back to one sample, sequenced in a study of radiotherapy plus CTLA-4 blockade in lung cancer. Using immunoSEQ multiplex PCR, the repertoire was profiled, and TCRdb retains in-frame clones only, with some absent. Counted here are some 110,000 clones, roughly 84% occurring once; the ten biggest clones make up 2% to 3%. The specimen comprised peripheral blood, sampled from a patient treated with radiotherapy plus ipilimumab. These receptors were taken from a human donor with non-small cell lung cancer that progressed on radiotherapy plus ipilimumab. Some clones in this sample may be carry-over from other donors' samples.

The rearrangement uses TRBV15 and TRBJ1-2; D unclear. Germline V gene data show CDR1 as LNHNV and CDR2 as YYDKDF (reference sequence). This CDR3 has 16 residues. Deletions cut 0 bases from V and 4 bases from J, with 15 bases between. CDR3 nucleotides: TGTGCCACCAGCAGAGATGACCCAACCTTTGGCTATGGCTACACCTTC. Residues: CATSRDDPTFGYGYTF.

V and J are TRBV7-3 and TRBJ2-3; D is unclear. V lost 0 bases, J lost 2 bases, and 9 bases lay in between. Germline CDR1 is SGHTA and CDR2 is FQGTGA. This CDR3 has 15 amino acids. CDR3 residues: CASSLTQKPTDTQYF. CDR3 sequence (DNA): TGTGCCAGCAGCTTAACCCAGAAACCCACAGATACGCAGTATTTT.

In this sample, this clone turned up once. V usage is TRBV4-1 and J usage is TRBJ1-1, with D perhaps matching TRBD1 (5 bases). The V end lost 0 bases, the J end lost 0 bases, and 11 bases lay between the germline ends. The length of the CDR3 is 16 residues. From germline, CDR1 is MGHRA and CDR2 YSYEKL. DNA for the CDR3: TGCGCCAGCAGCCAAGAACGCTACAGGATGAACACTGAAGCTTTCTTT. It translates to CASSQERYRMNTEAFF.

This clone was seen more than once but under ten times. The chain recombines TRBV28 with TRBJ1-3; 9 bases line up with TRBD1. CDR1 MDHEN and CDR2 SYDVKM come from the germline V gene. V dropped 4 bases and J dropped 4; count of bases not matched to a gene: 5. The CDR3 is made up of 15 amino acids. The CDR3 DNA is TGTGCCAGCAGTTATCGGACAGGGGCCGGAAACACCATATATTTT. Translation: CASSYRTGAGNTIYF. The full variable domain, completed using reference TRBV28 and TRBJ1-3, is DVKVTQSSRYLVKRTGEKVFLECVQDMDHENMFWYRQDPGLGLRLIYFSYDVKMKEKGDIPEGYSVSREKKERFSLILESASTNQTSMYLCASSYRTGAGNTIYFGEGSWLTVV.

The V call is TRBV6-1, the J call TRBJ1-2; 8 bases are shared with TRBD1. Per the germline V gene, CDR1 is MNHNS and CDR2 is SASEGT. The CDR3 length is 14 residues. The V segment lost 3 bases and the J segment 3 bases; nucleotides outside the gene matches: 3. The CDR3 DNA follows: TGTGCCAGCAGTGAGCTCAGGGGGCACTATGGCTACACCTTC. This encodes CASSELRGHYGYTF.

The CDR3 is CASSPPGRYGNEQYF. CDR3 in DNA: TGTGCCAGCTCACCACCGGGTAGATATGGAAACGAGCAGTACTTC. The chain joins TRBV18 to TRBJ2-7; no firm D call. CDR1 is KGHSH and CDR2 is LQKENI in the germline V gene. The CDR3 loop spans 15 amino acids. V was shortened by 0 bases and J by 5 bases, with 14 bases between the two germline ends.

The chain couples TRBV27 to TRBJ2-7; D unclear. The CDR3 runs 12 residues. Trimming left V 5 bases short and J 8 bases short, with 13 bases between. The V gene's germline CDR1 is MNHEY and CDR2 SMNVEV (reference sequence). The DNA for the CDR3 is TGTGCCAGCAGTCCTAACCTTTCTCAGCAGTACTTC. Translating gives CASSPNLSQQYF.

There are a few counts of this clone. This chain connects TRBV21-1 to TRBJ1-1. TRBV21-1 is an annotated pseudogene. This CDR3 has 16 amino acids. CDR3 protein: CASSKEGTALNTEAFF. CDR3 bases: TGTGCCAGCAGCAAAGAAGGGACCGCATTGAACACTGAAGCTTTCTTT.

The gene calls are TRBV5-4 and TRBJ1-1, with D unresolved. The CDR3 consists of 15 residues. The V end was cut by 4 bases, the J end by 0 bases, with 13 bases between. CDR1 and CDR2 (germline): SGHNT, YYREEE (reference sequence). CDR3 coding DNA: TGTGCCAGCAGCATCGCAGCTAATATGAACACTGAAGCTTTCTTT. This gives the protein CASSIAANMNTEAFF.

The chain employs TRBV6-5 and TRBJ2-7; D may be TRBD1 or TRBD2 (5 bases each). CDR1 is MNHEY and CDR2 is SVGAGI in the germline V gene. Trimming shortened V by 1 base and J by 5 bases, and 15 bases separated the two germline ends. The CDR3 runs 15 residues. CDR3 in DNA: TGTGCCAGCAGTTACTTCGGGGCAGGGACCCACGAGCAGTACTTC. Its translation is CASSYFGAGTHEQYF.

The rearrangement uses TRBV9 and TRBJ2-3, with a possible D match to TRBD1 (6 bases). The CDR3 length is 15 residues. In germline, CDR1 is SGDLS, CDR2 YYNGEE. Trimming pared 3 bases from V and 6 bases from J, leaving 17 bases between. The CDR3 DNA follows: TGTGCCAGCAGCGCCCTCCGGACAGCAGGGGATACGCAGTATTTT. The encoded protein is CASSALRTAGDTQYF.

The V call is TRBV29-1, the J call TRBJ1-2, with TRBD1 as a possible D gene (5 bases). Trimming took off 0 bases at V and 2 bases at J, with 13 bases between the two ends. The CDR3 sequence is 15 residues long. Germline V gene data show CDR1 as SQVTM and CDR2 as ANQGSEA. As DNA, the CDR3 is TGCAGCGTTGAAGACATCCGTAAGGGGAACTATGGCTACACCTTC. This sequence encodes CSVEDIRKGNYGYTF.

The chain couples TRBV7-2 to TRBJ2-7; 9 nucleotides line up with TRBD1. V shed 3 bases and J 4 bases; nucleotides not matched to a gene: 7. Germline assignment: CDR1 SGHTA and CDR2 FQGNSA. The CDR3 spans 15 residues. CDR3 nucleotides: TGTGCCAGCAGCTTGGGCGGGACAGGGTATTACGAGCAGTACTTC. This translates into CASSLGGTGYYEQYF.